The rows below give T cell receptor beta chains drawn from one sample of a study of T-cell memory formation after mild COVID-19. TCRdb ran MiXCR on the 5' RACE reads and lists one entry per CDR3 protein. The sample contains about 310,000 distinct CDR3 sequences, around a sixth of which appear only once. Material for sequencing was PBMCs or a T cell subset sorted from them (not recorded which). Receptors were obtained from a man aged 18 to 29 who had mild COVID-19 (a few samples of this study predate the infection). Cell type and time point are not known. CDR3s include the opening cysteine and the closing phenylalanine or tryptophan. The D gene is left open where the match is weak. Clone size is shown for a subset of rows, as once, few, many or a class of expanded clone.

D,V,size,J,CDR3,DNA
TRBD2,TRBV7-9,NA,TRBJ2-5,CASSDRTSLGETQYF,TGTGCCAGCAGCGACCGGACTAGCTTAGGAGAGACCCAGTACTTC
NA,TRBV7-2,few,TRBJ2-7,CASSSGRESYEQYF,TGTGCCAGCAGCAGCGGAAGGGAATCCTACGAGCAGTACTTC
TRBD1,TRBV20-1,NA,TRBJ1-5,CSASQGSRVWQPQHF,TGCAGTGCTTCACAGGGGTCCCGAGTTTGGCAGCCCCAGCATTTT
NA,TRBV19,NA,TRBJ2-5,CASSPRGGSTEETQYF,TGTGCCAGTAGCCCCCGTGGAGGGAGTACGGAAGAGACCCAGTACTTC
NA,TRBV10-3,NA,TRBJ2-2,CAITAGTDTNTGELFF,TGTGCCATCACCGCGGGGACAGATACGAACACCGGGGAGCTGTTTTTT
NA,TRBV5-1,NA,TRBJ2-7,CASSLGQVGSTTYEQYF,TGCGCCAGCAGCTTGGGCCAGGTCGGCTCAACCACCTACGAGCAGTACTTC
TRBD1,TRBV2,few,TRBJ2-3,CASQRQGTDTQYF,TGTGCCAGCCAAAGACAGGGGACAGATACGCAGTATTTT
TRBD2,TRBV6-2/TRBV6-3,many,TRBJ2-2,CASSQHRGLAGNTGELFF,TGTGCCAGCAGTCAACACCGGGGACTAGCGGGGAACACCGGGGAGCTGTTTTTT
NA,TRBV12-3/TRBV12-4,NA,TRBJ1-2,CASSPYRVGYTF,TGTGCCAGCAGTCCGTACAGGGTCGGCTACACCTTC
NA,TRBV4-3,few,TRBJ2-2,CASSQDLPNTGELFF,TGCGCCAGCAGCCAGGACCTCCCGAACACCGGGGAGCTGTTTTTT
NA,TRBV5-6,NA,TRBJ2-2,CASSLAGGQTSANTGELFF,TGTGCCAGCAGCTTGGCCGGGGGACAGACGAGCGCGAACACCGGGGAGCTGTTTTTT
NA,TRBV5-4,NA,TRBJ2-7,CASSLGLTYEQYF,TGTGCCAGCAGCCTGGGACTTACCTACGAGCAGTACTTC
NA,TRBV30,few,TRBJ2-3,CAWSPTGDTQYF,TGTGCCTGGAGTCCCACAGGGGATACGCAGTATTTT
NA,TRBV5-5,many,TRBJ1-2,CASSPRGALDYGYTF,TGTGCCAGCAGCCCCCGGGGTGCCCTGGACTATGGCTACACCTTC
NA,TRBV2,NA,TRBJ1-1,CASSEQGYTEAFF,TGTGCCAGCAGCGAACAGGGATACACTGAAGCTTTCTTT
NA,TRBV6-5,NA,TRBJ1-6,CASRTGPKNSPLHF,TGTGCCAGCAGAACGGGACCGAAGAATTCACCCCTCCACTTT
TRBD2,TRBV20-1,NA,TRBJ2-7,CSAREVGGGDYEQYF,TGCAGTGCTAGAGAAGTGGGTGGGGGGGACTACGAGCAGTACTTC
TRBD2,TRBV20-1,many,TRBJ2-5,CSARGPAGAGETQYF,TGCAGTGCTAGAGGGCCAGCGGGGGCGGGAGAGACCCAGTACTTC
NA,TRBV6-5,NA,TRBJ1-2,CASSYASGVYGYTF,TGTGCCAGCAGTTACGCAAGTGGCGTCTATGGCTACACCTTC
NA,TRBV14,few,TRBJ1-2,CASSQGFNYGYTF,TGTGCCAGCAGCCAGGGCTTTAACTATGGCTACACCTTC
NA,TRBV6-2/TRBV6-3,NA,TRBJ2-5,CASGQTETQYF,TGTGCCAGCGGACAGACGGAGACCCAGTACTTC
TRBD1,TRBV5-6,few,TRBJ1-1,CAGHRTGGSTEAFF,TGTGCCGGACACCGAACAGGGGGGAGCACTGAAGCTTTCTTT
TRBD2,TRBV3-1,few,TRBJ2-3,CASSQNRGGTDTQYF,TGTGCCAGCAGCCAAAACCGGGGGGGCACAGATACGCAGTATTTT
NA,TRBV5-6,NA,TRBJ1-6,CASSLGGGSYNSPLHF,TGTGCCAGCAGCTTAGGGGGGGGCTCCTATAATTCACCCCTCCACTTT
TRBD2,TRBV4-3,few,TRBJ2-1,CASSQGNGGAYEQFF,TGCGCCAGCAGCCAAGGAAACGGGGGGGCGTATGAGCAGTTCTTC
TRBD1,TRBV20-1,once,TRBJ1-3,CSYRGYGNTIYF,TGCAGTTACAGGGGGTACGGAAACACCATATATTTT
NA,TRBV2,few,TRBJ2-2,CASSESRNTGELFF,TGTGCCAGCAGTGAGTCCAGAAACACCGGGGAGCTGTTTTTT
NA,TRBV27,NA,TRBJ1-2,CASSEDGLYGYTF,TGTGCCAGCAGCGAGGACGGACTCTATGGCTACACCTTC
TRBD1,TRBV5-6,few,TRBJ1-5,CASSYRQGYQPQHF,TGTGCCAGCAGCTACCGACAGGGTTACCAGCCCCAGCATTTT
TRBD1,TRBV5-6,NA,TRBJ1-2,CASGPGTAYTF,TGTGCCAGCGGCCCCGGGACAGCCTACACCTTC
NA,TRBV6-5,few,TRBJ2-3,CASSDFGVENTQYF,TGTGCCAGCAGTGACTTCGGGGTAGAGAATACGCAGTATTTT
NA,TRBV6-5,NA,TRBJ2-6,CASRQQGLSGANVLTF,TGTGCCAGCCGACAGCAGGGGCTATCTGGGGCCAACGTCCTGACTTTC
NA,TRBV28,few,TRBJ1-4,CASSGASTNEKLFF,TGTGCCAGCAGCGGGGCCTCAACTAATGAAAAACTGTTTTTT
NA,TRBV7-2,NA,TRBJ2-7,CASSLRRTYEQYF,TGTGCCAGCAGCTTAAGACGAACCTACGAGCAGTACTTC
TRBD1,TRBV7-2,few,TRBJ2-2,CASSTYRGENTGELFF,TGTGCCAGCAGCACCTACAGGGGAGAGAACACCGGGGAGCTGTTTTTT
NA,TRBV7-2,few,TRBJ2-2,CASSLGPQTGELFF,TGTGCCAGCAGCTTAGGCCCCCAAACCGGGGAGCTGTTTTTT
TRBD1,TRBV10-3,NA,TRBJ1-6,CAISLQGAGSPLHF,TGTGCCATCAGTTTACAGGGGGCCGGTTCACCCCTCCACTTT
NA,TRBV6-2/TRBV6-3,few,TRBJ2-7,CASSYEVGQGPSYEQYF,TGTGCCAGCAGTTACGAGGTGGGCCAGGGGCCCTCCTACGAGCAGTACTTC
TRBD2,TRBV29-1,NA,TRBJ2-3,CSVAGGGTDTQYF,TGCAGCGTTGCTGGGGGGGGCACAGATACGCAGTATTTT
NA,TRBV29-1,NA,TRBJ1-4,CSVLSEEKLFF,TGCAGCGTTTTAAGTGAGGAAAAACTGTTTTTT
NA,TRBV12-3/TRBV12-4,few,TRBJ2-1,CASSPDRLNQFF,TGTGCCAGCAGTCCCGACAGGCTAAATCAGTTCTTC
NA,TRBV4-1,NA,TRBJ2-7,CASSQRGGATYEQYF,TGCGCCAGCAGCCAGAGAGGAGGGGCCACCTACGAGCAGTACTTC
NA,TRBV7-6,NA,TRBJ2-2,CASSLPSVGTNTGELFF,TGTGCCAGCAGCTTACCGTCGGTGGGAACGAACACCGGGGAGCTGTTTTTT
TRBD2,TRBV6-5,few,TRBJ2-2,CASRMRGAQAGELFF,TGTGCCAGTAGGATGCGGGGGGCCCAGGCCGGGGAGCTGTTTTTT
TRBD1,TRBV5-1,NA,TRBJ1-1,CASSPGPMDRGSTEAFF,TGCGCCAGCAGCCCCGGGCCCATGGACAGGGGATCCACTGAAGCTTTCTTT
NA,TRBV5-1,NA,TRBJ1-1,CASSSILAGSLNTEAFF,TGCGCCAGCAGCTCCATTCTAGCCGGGAGCCTGAACACTGAAGCTTTCTTT
TRBD1,TRBV20-1,NA,TRBJ2-1,CSARSGGGNEQFF,TGCAGTGCCCGATCAGGGGGCGGAAATGAGCAGTTCTTC
TRBD2,TRBV10-3,NA,TRBJ2-1,CAISDVAGGPYEQFF,TGTGCCATCAGTGATGTGGCGGGGGGGCCGTATGAGCAGTTCTTC